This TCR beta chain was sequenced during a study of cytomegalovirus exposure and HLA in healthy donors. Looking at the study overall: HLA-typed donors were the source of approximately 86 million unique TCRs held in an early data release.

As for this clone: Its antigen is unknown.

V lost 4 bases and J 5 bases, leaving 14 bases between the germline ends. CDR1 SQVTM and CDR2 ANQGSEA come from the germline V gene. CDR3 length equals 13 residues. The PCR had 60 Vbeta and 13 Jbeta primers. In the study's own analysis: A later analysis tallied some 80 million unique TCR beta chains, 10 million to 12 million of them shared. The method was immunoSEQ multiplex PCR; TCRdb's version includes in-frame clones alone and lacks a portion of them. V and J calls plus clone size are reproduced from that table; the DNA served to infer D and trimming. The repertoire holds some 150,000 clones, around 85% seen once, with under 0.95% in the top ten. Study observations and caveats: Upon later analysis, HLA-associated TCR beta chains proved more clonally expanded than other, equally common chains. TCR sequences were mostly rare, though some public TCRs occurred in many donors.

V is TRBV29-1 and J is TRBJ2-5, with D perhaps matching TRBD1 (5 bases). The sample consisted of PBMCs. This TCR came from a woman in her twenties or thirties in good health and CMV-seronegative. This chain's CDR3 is CSVVPRVGETQYF. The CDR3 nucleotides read TGCAGCGTTGTCCCCAGGGTCGGGGAGACCCAGTACTTC.